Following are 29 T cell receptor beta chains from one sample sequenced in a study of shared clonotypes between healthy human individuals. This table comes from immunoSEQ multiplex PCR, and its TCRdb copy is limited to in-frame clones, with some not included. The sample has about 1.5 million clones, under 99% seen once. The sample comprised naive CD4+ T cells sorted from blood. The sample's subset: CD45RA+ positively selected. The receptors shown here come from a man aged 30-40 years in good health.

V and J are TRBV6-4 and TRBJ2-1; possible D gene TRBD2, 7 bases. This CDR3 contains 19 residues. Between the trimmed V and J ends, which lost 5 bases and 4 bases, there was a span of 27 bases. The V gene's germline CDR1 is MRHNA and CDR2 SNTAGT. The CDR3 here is CASSKGGRGTSQPYNEQFF. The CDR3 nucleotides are TGTGCCAGCAGTAAAGGGGGGAGGGGTACCTCCCAGCCTTACAATGAGCAGTTCTTC.

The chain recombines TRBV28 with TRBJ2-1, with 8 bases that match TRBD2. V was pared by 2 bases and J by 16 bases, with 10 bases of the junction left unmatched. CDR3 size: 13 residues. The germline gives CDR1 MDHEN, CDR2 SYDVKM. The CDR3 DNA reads TGTGCCAGCAGTTTAGCCCCTGGGACTAGTAATTTCTTC. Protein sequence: CASSLAPGTSNFF. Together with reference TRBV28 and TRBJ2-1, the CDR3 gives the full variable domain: DVKVTQSSRYLVKRTGEKVFLECVQDMDHENMFWYRQDPGLGLRLIYFSYDVKMKEKGDIPEGYSVSREKKERFSLILESASTNQTSMYLCASSLAPGTSNFFGPGTRLTVL.

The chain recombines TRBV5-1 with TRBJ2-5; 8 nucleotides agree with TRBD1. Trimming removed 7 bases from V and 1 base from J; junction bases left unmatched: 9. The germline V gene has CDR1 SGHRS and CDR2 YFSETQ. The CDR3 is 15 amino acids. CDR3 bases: TGCGCCAGCCAGCCGGACAGGGCAGGCCAAGAGACCCAGTACTTC. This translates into CASQPDRAGQETQYF.

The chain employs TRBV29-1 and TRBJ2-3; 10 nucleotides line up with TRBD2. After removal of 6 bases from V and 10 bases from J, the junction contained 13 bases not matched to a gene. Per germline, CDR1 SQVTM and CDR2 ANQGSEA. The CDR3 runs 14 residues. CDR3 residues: CSVPTGTSVRAQYF. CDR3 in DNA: TGCAGCGTGCCCACCGGGACTAGCGTGCGAGCGCAGTATTTT.

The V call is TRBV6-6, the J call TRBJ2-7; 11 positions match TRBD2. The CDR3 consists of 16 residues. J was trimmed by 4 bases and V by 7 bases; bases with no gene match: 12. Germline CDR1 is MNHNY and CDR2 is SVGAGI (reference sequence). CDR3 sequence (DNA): TGTGCCAGCACGGCGGCTAGCGGGAGGCCCGCGTACGAGCAGTACTTC. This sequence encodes CASTAASGRPAYEQYF.

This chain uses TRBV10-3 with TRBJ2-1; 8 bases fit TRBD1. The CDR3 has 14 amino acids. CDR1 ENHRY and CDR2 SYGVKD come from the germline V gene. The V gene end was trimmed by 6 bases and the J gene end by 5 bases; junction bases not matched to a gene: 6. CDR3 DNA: TGTGCCATCAGATCCGGGACAGGAGACAATGAGCAGTTCTTC. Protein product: CAIRSGTGDNEQFF.

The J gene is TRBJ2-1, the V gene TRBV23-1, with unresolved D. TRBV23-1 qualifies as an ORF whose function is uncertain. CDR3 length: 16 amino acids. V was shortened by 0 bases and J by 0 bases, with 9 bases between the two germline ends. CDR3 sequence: CASSQSRGSSYNEQFF. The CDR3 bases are TGCGCCAGCAGTCAATCGCGAGGTAGCTCCTACAATGAGCAGTTCTTC.

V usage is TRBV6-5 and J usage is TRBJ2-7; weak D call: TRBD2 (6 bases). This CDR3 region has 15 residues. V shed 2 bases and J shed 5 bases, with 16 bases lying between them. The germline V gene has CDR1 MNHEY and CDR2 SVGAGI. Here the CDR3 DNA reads TGTGCCAGCAGTTACGGCGTCGGGACTTGGGACGAGCAGTACTTC. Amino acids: CASSYGVGTWDEQYF.

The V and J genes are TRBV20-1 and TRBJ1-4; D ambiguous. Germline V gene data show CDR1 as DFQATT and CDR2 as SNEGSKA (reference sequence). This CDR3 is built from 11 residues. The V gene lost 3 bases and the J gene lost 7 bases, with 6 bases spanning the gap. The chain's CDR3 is CSARAVEKLFF. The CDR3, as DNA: TGCAGTGCTAGGGCAGTTGAAAAACTGTTTTTT.

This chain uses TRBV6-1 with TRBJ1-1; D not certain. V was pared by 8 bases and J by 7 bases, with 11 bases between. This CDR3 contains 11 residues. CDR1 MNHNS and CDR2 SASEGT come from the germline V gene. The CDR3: CASERGGEAFF. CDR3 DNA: TGTGCCAGCGAGCGGGGAGGTGAAGCTTTCTTT.

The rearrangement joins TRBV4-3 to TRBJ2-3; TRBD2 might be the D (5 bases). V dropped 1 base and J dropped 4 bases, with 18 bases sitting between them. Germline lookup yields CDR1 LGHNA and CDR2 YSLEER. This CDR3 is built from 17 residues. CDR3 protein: CASSQAHKDSFADTQYF. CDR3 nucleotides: TGCGCCAGCAGCCAAGCCCATAAGGACTCGTTTGCAGATACGCAGTATTTT.

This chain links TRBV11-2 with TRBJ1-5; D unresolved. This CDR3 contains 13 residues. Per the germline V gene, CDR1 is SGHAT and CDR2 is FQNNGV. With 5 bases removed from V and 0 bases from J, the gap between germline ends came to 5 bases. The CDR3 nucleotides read TGTGCCAGCAGCGAGTATAGCAATCAGCCCCAGCATTTT. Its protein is CASSEYSNQPQHF.

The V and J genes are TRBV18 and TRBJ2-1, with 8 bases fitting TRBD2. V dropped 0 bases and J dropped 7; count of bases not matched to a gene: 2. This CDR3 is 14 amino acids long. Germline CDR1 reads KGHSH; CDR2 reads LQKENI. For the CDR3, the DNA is TGTGCCAGCTCACCACCGCCTAGCGGGAATGAGCAGTTCTTC. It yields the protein CASSPPPSGNEQFF.

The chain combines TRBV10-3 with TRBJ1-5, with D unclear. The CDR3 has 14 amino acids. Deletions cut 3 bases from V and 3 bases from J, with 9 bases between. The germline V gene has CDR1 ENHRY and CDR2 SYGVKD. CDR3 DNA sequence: TGTGCCATCAGTGATGGAACTAACAATCAGCCCCAGCATTTT. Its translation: CAISDGTNNQPQHF.

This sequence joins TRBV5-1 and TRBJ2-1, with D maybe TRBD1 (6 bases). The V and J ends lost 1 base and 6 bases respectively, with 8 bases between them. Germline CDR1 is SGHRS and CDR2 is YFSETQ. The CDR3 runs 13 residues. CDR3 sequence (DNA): TGCGCCAGCAGCTTGACAGGGTTCAATGAGCAGTTCTTC. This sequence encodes CASSLTGFNEQFF.

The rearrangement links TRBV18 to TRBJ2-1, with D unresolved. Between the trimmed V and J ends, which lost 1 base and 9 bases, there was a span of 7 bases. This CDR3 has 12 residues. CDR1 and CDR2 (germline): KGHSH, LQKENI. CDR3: CASSPRWVEQFF. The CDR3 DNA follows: TGTGCCAGCTCACCACGTTGGGTTGAGCAGTTCTTC.

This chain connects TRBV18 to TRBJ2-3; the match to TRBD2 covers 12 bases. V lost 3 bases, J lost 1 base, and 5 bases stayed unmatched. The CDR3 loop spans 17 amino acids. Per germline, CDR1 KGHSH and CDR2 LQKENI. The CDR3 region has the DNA TGTGCCAGCTCACCGCGACTAGCGGGAGTCGGCACAGATACGCAGTATTTT. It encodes CASSPRLAGVGTDTQYF.

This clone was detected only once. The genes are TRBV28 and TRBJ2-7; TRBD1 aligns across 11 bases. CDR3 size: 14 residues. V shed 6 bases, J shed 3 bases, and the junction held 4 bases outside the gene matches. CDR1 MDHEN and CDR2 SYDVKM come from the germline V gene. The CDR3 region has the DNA TGTGCCAGCAGCGGGACAGGGGGATTCTACGAGCAGTACTTC. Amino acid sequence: CASSGTGGFYEQYF.

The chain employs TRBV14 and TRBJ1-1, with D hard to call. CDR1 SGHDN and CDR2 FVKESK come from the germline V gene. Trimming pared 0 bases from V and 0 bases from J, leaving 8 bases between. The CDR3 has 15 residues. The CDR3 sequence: CASSQDKGVNTEAFF. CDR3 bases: TGTGCCAGCAGCCAAGATAAGGGTGTGAACACTGAAGCTTTCTTT.

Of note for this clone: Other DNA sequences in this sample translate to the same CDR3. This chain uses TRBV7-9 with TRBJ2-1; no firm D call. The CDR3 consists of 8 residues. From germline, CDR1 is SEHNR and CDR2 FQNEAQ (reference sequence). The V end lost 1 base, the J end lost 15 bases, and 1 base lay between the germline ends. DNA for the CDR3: TGTGCCAGCAGCTTAGTGTTCTTC. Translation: CASSLVFF.

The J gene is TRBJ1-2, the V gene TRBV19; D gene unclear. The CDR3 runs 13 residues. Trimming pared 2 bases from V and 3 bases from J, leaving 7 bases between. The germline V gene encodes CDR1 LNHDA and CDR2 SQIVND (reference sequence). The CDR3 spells CASSIRRDYGYTF. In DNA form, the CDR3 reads TGTGCCAGTAGTATAAGGAGGGACTATGGCTACACCTTC.

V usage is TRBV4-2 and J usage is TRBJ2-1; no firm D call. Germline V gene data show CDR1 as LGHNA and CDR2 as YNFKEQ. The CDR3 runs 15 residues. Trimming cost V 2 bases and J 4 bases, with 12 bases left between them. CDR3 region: CASSQNSGEYNEQFF. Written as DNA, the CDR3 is TGTGCCAGCAGCCAAAATTCAGGAGAATACAATGAGCAGTTCTTC.

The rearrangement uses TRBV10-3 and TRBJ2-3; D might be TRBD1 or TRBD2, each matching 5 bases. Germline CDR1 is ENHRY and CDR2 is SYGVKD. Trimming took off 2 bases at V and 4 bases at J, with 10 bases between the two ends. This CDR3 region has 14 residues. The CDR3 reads CAISEGGDADTQYF. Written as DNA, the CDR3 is TGTGCCATCAGTGAGGGGGGAGACGCAGATACGCAGTATTTT.

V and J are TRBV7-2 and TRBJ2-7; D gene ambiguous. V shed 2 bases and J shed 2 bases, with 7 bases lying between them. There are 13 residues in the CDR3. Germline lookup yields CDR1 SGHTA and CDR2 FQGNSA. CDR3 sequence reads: CASSLFVPYEQYF. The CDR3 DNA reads TGTGCCAGCAGCTTATTTGTCCCCTACGAGCAGTACTTC.

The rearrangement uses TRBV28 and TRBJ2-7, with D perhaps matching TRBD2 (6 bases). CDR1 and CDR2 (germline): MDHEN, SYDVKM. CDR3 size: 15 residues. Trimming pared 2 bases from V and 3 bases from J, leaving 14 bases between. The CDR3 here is CASSLHESGHYEQYF. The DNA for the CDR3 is TGTGCCAGCAGTTTACACGAAAGCGGGCACTACGAGCAGTACTTC.

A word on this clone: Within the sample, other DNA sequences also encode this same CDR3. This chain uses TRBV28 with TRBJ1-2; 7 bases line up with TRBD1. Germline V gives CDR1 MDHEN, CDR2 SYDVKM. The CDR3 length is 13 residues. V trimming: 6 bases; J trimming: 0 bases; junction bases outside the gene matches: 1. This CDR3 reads CASRGTANYGYTF. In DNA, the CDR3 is TGTGCCAGCAGGGGGACAGCTAACTATGGCTACACCTTC.

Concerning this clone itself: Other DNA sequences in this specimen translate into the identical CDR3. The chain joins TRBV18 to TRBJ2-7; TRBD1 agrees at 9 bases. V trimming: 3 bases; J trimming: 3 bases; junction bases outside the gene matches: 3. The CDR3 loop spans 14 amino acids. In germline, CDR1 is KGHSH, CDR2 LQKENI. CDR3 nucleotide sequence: TGTGCCAGCTCACCGTCGGGACAGGGCTACGAGCAGTACTTC. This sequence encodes CASSPSGQGYEQYF.

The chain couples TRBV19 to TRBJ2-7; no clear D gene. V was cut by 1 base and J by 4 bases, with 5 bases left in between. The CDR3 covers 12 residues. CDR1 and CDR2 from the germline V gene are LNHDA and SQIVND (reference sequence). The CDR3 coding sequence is TGTGCCAGTAGTATAGGGCGGTACGAGCAGTACTTC. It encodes CASSIGRYEQYF.

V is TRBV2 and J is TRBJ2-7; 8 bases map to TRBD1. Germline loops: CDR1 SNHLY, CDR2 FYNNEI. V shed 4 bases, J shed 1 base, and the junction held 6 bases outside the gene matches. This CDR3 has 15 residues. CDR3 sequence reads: CASSVPQGVSYEQYF. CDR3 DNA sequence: TGTGCCAGCAGTGTTCCACAGGGGGTGTCCTACGAGCAGTACTTC.